This TCR beta chain came from a study of blood T cells in healthy people across ages. For the study at large: Capturing about one barcoded beta molecule per two T cells was achieved by template switching.

PCR was performed a second time for roughly 7 to 12 cycles using a sample-barcoded 5' primer and a J-beta primer mix. Each cDNA molecule was tagged by a template-switch adaptor with 12 random nucleotides. TCRdb re-derived calls from the 5' RACE reads in MiXCR, one entry per CDR3 protein. Counted here are over a million distinct CDR3 sequences, approximately 59% occurring once; the ten biggest clones make up under 8.5%. A remark on this clonotype: Its antigen is not known.

The CDR3 length is 15 residues. The V gene end was trimmed by 6 bases and the J gene end by 0 bases; junction bases not matched to a gene: 7. Germline CDR1 MNHEY, CDR2 SMNVEV (reference sequence). Overall study results and limits: Naive and antigen-experienced cells could not be conclusively compared, given unsorted PBMCs.

Total RNA extraction produced at least 6 micrograms (per sample) for the study. V gene TRBV27 combines with J gene TRBJ2-7; 8 bases map to TRBD2. Material: blood. The sequence derives from a man in his late teens or twenties in good health. CDR3 DNA: TGTGCCAGCAGACCCATCAGCGGGAGCTCCTACGAGCAGTACTTC. Protein: CASRPISGSSYEQYF.